This TCR beta chain stems from a study of control samples from healthy donors and cancer patients. V was clipped by 10 bases and J by 5 bases, with 19 bases between them. Looked up from germline, CDR1 is SEHNR and CDR2 is FQNEAQ (reference sequence). The CDR3 spans 14 residues. Generated by immunoSEQ multiplex PCR, the TCRdb table keeps only in-frame clones and is missing some. The sample holds 15,000 to 20,000 clones; around 80% are singletons and the top ten take approximately 30%. The chain joins TRBV7-9 to TRBJ2-3; perhaps TRBD2 as D (6 bases). The sample taken for sequencing was PBMCs. This clonotype originated in a woman in her 70s with lung cancer. CDR3 protein: CATNPAGSGDTQYF. CDR3 coding DNA: TGTGCCACCAACCCTGCCGGGAGTGGAGATACGCAGTATTTT.